The 32 T cell receptor beta chains reported below all come from one sample, sequenced in a study of blood T cell repertoires in COVID-19 (dated by TCRdb to about 2020). Libraries came from the immunoSEQ multiplex PCR assay. TCRdb re-hosts the immuneACCESS table, in-frame sequences only. Its copies lack some clones; in the studies checked, an unresolved V gene accounts for under half of them, and the cause for the rest is not known. This sample is represented by over 150,000 clones; approximately 83% of them were singletons. Roughly 9.2% of the sample is taken by the ten largest. Sequencing used peripheral blood. The receptors here all came from a woman at least 80 years old with active or convalescent COVID-19.

This chain uses TRBV5-4 with TRBJ2-3; 7 positions agree with TRBD2. This CDR3 comprises 15 residues. Germline V CDR1 and CDR2: SGHNT, YYREEE (reference sequence). V trimming: 4 bases; J trimming: 4 bases; junction bases outside the gene matches: 9. This CDR3 is CASSPGTMQADTQYF. For the CDR3, the DNA is TGTGCCAGCAGCCCCGGGACTATGCAGGCAGATACGCAGTATTTT.

The rearrangement joins TRBV24-1 to TRBJ2-1, with 10 bases fitting TRBD2. This CDR3 contains 16 residues. After removal of 6 bases from V and 0 bases from J, the junction contained 4 bases not matched to a gene. CDR1 is KGHDR and CDR2 is SFDVKD in the germline V gene. CDR3 residues: CATSPSGGASYNEQFF. Here the CDR3 DNA reads TGTGCCACCAGTCCAAGCGGGGGGGCCTCCTACAATGAGCAGTTCTTC.

The V and J genes are TRBV5-5 and TRBJ1-1; D unclear. Germline CDR1 is SGHKS and CDR2 is YYEKEE (reference sequence). Trimming removed 1 base at V and 4 bases at J, with 11 bases between. The CDR3 consists of 14 residues. CDR3 amino acids: CASSLSLVATEAFF. The DNA of the CDR3 is TGTGCCAGCAGCTTGTCTCTGGTGGCCACTGAAGCTTTCTTT. Full variable domain (remainder filled in from reference TRBV5-5 and TRBJ1-1): DAGVTQSPTHLIKTRGQQVTLRCSPISGHKSVSWYQQVLGQGPQFIFQYYEKEERGRGNFPDRFSARQFPNYSSELNVNALLLGDSALYLCASSLSLVATEAFFGQGTRLTVV.

This sequence joins TRBV7-2 and TRBJ2-7; weak D call: TRBD1 (8 bases). Germline V gene lookup returns CDR1 SGHTA and CDR2 FQGNSA. CDR3 length: 14 residues. Deletions cut 5 bases from V and 4 bases from J, with 15 bases between. The CDR3 sequence: CASSHGQGGYEQYF. DNA of the CDR3: TGTGCCAGCAGCCACGGACAGGGAGGGTACGAGCAGTACTTC.

The rearrangement joins TRBV6-2 or TRBV6-3 to TRBJ1-5; D is perhaps TRBD1 (6 bases). The germline V gene encodes CDR1 MNHEY and CDR2 SVGEGT. Trimming removed 0 bases from V and 1 base from J, with 22 bases in between. There are 20 residues in the CDR3. The CDR3 here is CASSYSPGQTGLWSNQPQHF. The DNA of the CDR3 is TGTGCCAGCAGTTACTCGCCGGGACAAACGGGGTTATGGAGCAATCAGCCCCAGCATTTT.

This chain uses TRBV24-1 with TRBJ2-3; no definite D call. Between the trimmed V and J ends, which lost 3 bases and 3 bases, there was a span of 6 bases. The CDR3 runs 13 residues. CDR1 and CDR2 (germline): KGHDR, SFDVKD. The CDR3 spells CATSDGRTDTQYF. The CDR3 region has the DNA TGTGCCACCAGTGATGGCCGAACAGATACGCAGTATTTT.

J is TRBJ1-1 and V is TRBV19; no firm D call. The CDR3 covers 15 residues. Germline CDR1 and CDR2: LNHDA and SQIVND (reference sequence). V was cut by 8 bases and J by 0 bases, with 16 bases left in between. The DNA for the CDR3 is TGTGCCAGTGTAGAGACTCGAAGATTGAACACTGAAGCTTTCTTT. Amino acids: CASVETRRLNTEAFF. The variable domain in full, completed from reference TRBV19 and TRBJ1-1, reads DGGITQSPKYLFRKEGQNVTLSCEQNLNHDAMYWYRQDPGQGLRLIYYSQIVNDFQKGDIAEGYSVSREKKESFPLTVTSAQKNPTAFYLCASVETRRLNTEAFFGQGTRLTVV.

This clone was detected a few times. The gene calls are TRBV18 and TRBJ2-3; the match to TRBD1 covers 8 bases. Germline trimming cut 6 bases from V and 1 base from J; bases unmatched to any gene: 6. The CDR3 is 15 residues long. CDR1 is KGHSH and CDR2 is LQKENI in the germline V gene. CDR3 protein: CASSPGQVGTDTQYF. The CDR3, as DNA: TGTGCCAGCTCCCCGGGACAGGTGGGCACAGATACGCAGTATTTT.

As DNA, the CDR3 is TGTGCCAGCAGCAAAGACGGGACAAAGTACTACGAGCAGTACTTC. It codes for CASSKDGTKYYEQYF. This rearrangement joins TRBV7-2 to TRBJ2-7; a weak D match, TRBD1 (6 bases). CDR3 size: 15 residues. From germline, CDR1 is SGHTA and CDR2 FQGNSA. Deletions cut 5 bases from V and 3 bases from J, with 17 bases between.

V usage is TRBV27 and J usage is TRBJ1-1, with a weak D call TRBD1 (6 bases). CDR3 size: 17 residues. Trimming took off 0 bases at V and 1 base at J, with 15 bases between the two ends. The germline gives CDR1 MNHEY, CDR2 SMNVEV (reference sequence). In nucleotides, the CDR3 is TGTGCCAGCAGTTTATCGACAAAAGGGGGTGGGAACACTGAAGCTTTCTTT. Translation gives CASSLSTKGGGNTEAFF.

The V and J genes are TRBV7-2 and TRBJ2-1; D possibly corresponds to TRBD1 (6 bases). V was shortened by 1 base and J by 5 bases, with 12 bases between the two germline ends. From germline, CDR1 is SGHTA and CDR2 FQGNSA. The CDR3 covers 15 residues. CDR3 residues: CASSLGLPGDNEQFF. Here the CDR3 DNA reads TGTGCCAGCAGCTTAGGGCTCCCAGGGGACAATGAGCAGTTCTTC.

This chain connects TRBV6-6 to TRBJ1-5; 9 nucleotides line up with TRBD1. The germline gives CDR1 MNHNY, CDR2 SVGAGI (reference sequence). V gave up 6 bases and J gave up 5 bases; unmatched junction bases: 5. This CDR3 comprises 14 residues. The CDR3 DNA reads TGTGCCAGCAGAAGGACAGGGGAATATCAGCCCCAGCATTTT. Translated, it gives CASRRTGEYQPQHF.

This clone was counted once. The chain links TRBV7-2 to TRBJ1-5; D remains ambiguous. The V gene's germline CDR1 is SGHTA and CDR2 FQGNSA. The CDR3 runs to 14 residues. V dropped 1 base and J dropped 2 bases, with 6 bases sitting between them. The CDR3 DNA reads as TGTGCCAGCAGCTTAGGCGGGGGCAATCAGCCCCAGCATTTT. This translates into CASSLGGGNQPQHF.

This clone was seen just once. The chain combines TRBV5-1 with TRBJ1-5, with D uncertain. Germline CDR1 is SGHRS and CDR2 is YFSETQ. The V gene lost 0 bases and the J gene lost 3 bases, with 4 bases spanning the gap. The CDR3 runs 13 residues. This CDR3 reads CASSLDTNQPQHF. The CDR3 nucleotides are TGCGCCAGCAGCTTGGACACCAATCAGCCCCAGCATTTT.

The V gene is TRBV4-3, the J gene TRBJ2-1; 9 bases are a match to TRBD2. The CDR3 runs to 15 residues. V lost 3 bases to trimming and J lost 7 bases; unmatched junction nucleotides: 7. Germline V gene data show CDR1 as LGHNA and CDR2 as YSLEER. The CDR3 spells CASSHTAGGPNEQFF. The DNA for the CDR3 is TGCGCCAGCAGCCACACCGCGGGGGGGCCGAATGAGCAGTTCTTC.

The chain combines TRBV2 with TRBJ1-5; possible D gene TRBD1, 6 bases. Germline V CDR1 and CDR2: SNHLY, FYNNEI. CDR3 length equals 15 residues. The V gene lost 4 bases and the J gene lost 7 bases, with 17 bases spanning the gap. CDR3 nucleotides: TGTGCCAGCAGTGTTGAGGGGGATGAGGCGCAGCCCCAGCATTTT. Amino acids: CASSVEGDEAQPQHF.

The V gene is TRBV7-6, the J gene TRBJ2-2; D ambiguous. This CDR3 has 15 amino acids. In germline, CDR1 is SGHVS, CDR2 FNYEAQ. The V end was cut by 5 bases, the J end by 3 bases, with 13 bases between. Here the CDR3 DNA reads TGTGCCAGCAGCCCCGTGGGCAGCTACACCGGGGAGCTGTTTTTT. Translated: CASSPVGSYTGELFF.

This chain joins TRBV11-2 and TRBJ2-3; no clear D gene. V was clipped by 1 base and J by 6 bases, with 14 bases between them. This CDR3 has 15 amino acids. Germline V gene sequence: CDR1 SGHAT, CDR2 FQNNGV. The CDR3 region is CASSLAESLIDTQYF. CDR3 bases: TGTGCCAGCAGCTTAGCCGAGTCCCTTATCGATACGCAGTATTTT.

V usage is TRBV9 and J usage is TRBJ1-2; D is unclear. This CDR3 is built from 13 residues. Trimming took 1 base from V and 8 from J, leaving 12 bases between them. Germline CDR1 SGDLS, CDR2 YYNGEE. CDR3 nucleotides: TGTGCCAGCAGCGTAAACCCCGGAGTAGGCTACACCTTC. Amino acid sequence: CASSVNPGVGYTF.

This rearrangement joins TRBV3-1 (or the pseudogene TRBV3-2) to TRBJ1-1; D unclear. Trimming pared 4 bases from V and 1 base from J, leaving 10 bases between. This CDR3 is built from 14 residues. CDR1 LGHDT and CDR2 YNNKEL come from the germline V gene (reference sequence). CDR3 DNA: TGTGCCAGCAGCCCCCGTGCGAGGAACACTGAAGCTTTCTTT. Translated: CASSPRARNTEAFF.

The V and J genes are TRBV7-6 and TRBJ1-2, with TRBD1 matching over 7 bases. The germline CDR1 and CDR2 sequences are SGHVS and FNYEAQ. This CDR3 region has 15 residues. The J segment lost 8 bases and the V segment lost 0 bases, leaving 9 bases of the junction unmatched. Here the CDR3 DNA reads TGTGCCAGCAGCTTAGCTGTGGCAGGGGGTCGGGGCTACACCTTC. Its protein is CASSLAVAGGRGYTF.

This chain links TRBV7-9 with TRBJ2-7; D gene unclear. Trimming stripped 4 bases from V and 0 bases from J, with 7 bases between. The length of the CDR3 is 13 residues. The germline gives CDR1 SEHNR, CDR2 FQNEAQ (reference sequence). This CDR3 reads CASSYVGSYEQYF. CDR3 nucleotide sequence: TGTGCCAGCAGCTACGTCGGCTCCTACGAGCAGTACTTC.

The V and J genes are TRBV3-1 (or the pseudogene TRBV3-2) and TRBJ2-5, with TRBD2 matching 8 bases. The CDR3 loop spans 16 amino acids. CDR1 LGHDT and CDR2 YNNKEL come from the germline V gene (reference sequence). V shed 0 bases, J shed 6 bases, and the junction held 9 bases outside the gene matches. The CDR3 DNA sequence: TGTGCCAGCAGCCAAGATCTCGGGGGGGCCGGAAAGACCCAGTACTTC. Translating it yields CASSQDLGGAGKTQYF.

This rearrangement joins TRBV12-3 or TRBV12-4 to TRBJ1-1; D remains unclear. V shed 7 bases and J shed 0 bases, with 9 bases lying between them. This CDR3 region has 13 residues. The DNA for the CDR3 is TGTGCCAGCAAACTGCCTGTGAACACTGAAGCTTTCTTT. Its protein is CASKLPVNTEAFF.

The chain couples TRBV14 to TRBJ2-5, with D unresolved. Deletions cut 0 bases from V and 5 bases from J, with 10 bases between. Germline lookup yields CDR1 SGHDN and CDR2 FVKESK. The CDR3 loop spans 14 amino acids. CDR3 loop: CASSQDVGPETQYF. The CDR3 DNA follows: TGTGCCAGCAGCCAAGATGTGGGCCCGGAGACCCAGTACTTC. Full variable domain (missing parts from reference TRBV14 and TRBJ2-5): EAGVTQFPSHSVIEKGQTVTLRCDPISGHDNLYWYRRVMGKEIKFLLHFVKESKQDESGMPNNRFLAERTGGTYSTLKVQPAELEDSGVYFCASSQDVGPETQYFGPGTRLLVL.

The gene calls are TRBV7-3 and TRBJ2-2, with a tentative D call TRBD2 (5 bases). CDR1 SGHTA and CDR2 FQGTGA come from the germline V gene. The CDR3 extends over 14 amino acids. V lost 3 bases and J lost 6, with 11 bases in between. The DNA for the CDR3 is TGTGCCAGCAGCTTTAAACCCGGGGCCGGGGAGCTGTTTTTT. This encodes CASSFKPGAGELFF.

The chain joins TRBV7-2 to TRBJ1-3; D is unclear. Trimming cost V 5 bases and J 1 base, with 3 bases left between them. CDR3 length: 12 residues. Germline-derived CDR1 and CDR2 are SGHTA and FQGNSA. The CDR3 nucleotides read TGTGCCAGCAGCCGGTCTGGAAACACCATATATTTT. Translating gives CASSRSGNTIYF.

The chain is built from TRBV12-3 or TRBV12-4 and TRBJ2-7; D gene ambiguous. This CDR3 comprises 13 residues. V was clipped by 6 bases and J by 4 bases, with 13 bases between them. The CDR3 coding sequence is TGTGCCAGCAGGCCCGGCACGACTTACGAGCAGTACTTC. Protein product: CASRPGTTYEQYF.

The chain carries TRBV7-2 and TRBJ1-5; the D is unclear. V was trimmed by 0 bases and J by 0 bases, leaving 6 bases between them. CDR1 and CDR2 (germline): SGHTA, FQGNSA. The CDR3 is 15 amino acids. The chain's CDR3 is CASSLAGNSNQPQHF. The CDR3 nucleotides read TGTGCCAGCAGCTTAGCCGGGAATAGCAATCAGCCCCAGCATTTT.

This chain uses TRBV4-3 with TRBJ2-7; D is ambiguous. The CDR3 consists of 15 residues. Germline loops: CDR1 LGHNA, CDR2 YSLEER. Trimming removed 1 base at V and 6 bases at J, with 16 bases between. DNA for the CDR3: TGCGCCAGCAGCCAAGGGGTCGGTCAGGCCGGCGAGCAGTACTTC. Translated, it gives CASSQGVGQAGEQYF.

V and J are TRBV10-3 and TRBJ1-4; D may be TRBD1 (5 bases). The CDR3 has 14 amino acids. CDR1 and CDR2 from the germline V gene are ENHRY and SYGVKD. V dropped 2 bases and J dropped 3 bases, with 7 bases sitting between them. The CDR3 region has the DNA TGTGCCATCAGTGAGGACAGAGCTAATGAAAAACTGTTTTTT. Residues: CAISEDRANEKLFF.

V usage is TRBV18 and J usage is TRBJ1-3, with a possible D match to TRBD1 (6 bases). V gave up 3 bases and J gave up 4 bases, with 13 bases separating them. The CDR3 has 15 residues. The germline CDR1 and CDR2 sequences are KGHSH and LQKENI. The CDR3 loop reads CASSPSGQFGNTIYF. Here the CDR3 DNA reads TGTGCCAGCTCACCCTCAGGACAGTTCGGAAACACCATATATTTT.